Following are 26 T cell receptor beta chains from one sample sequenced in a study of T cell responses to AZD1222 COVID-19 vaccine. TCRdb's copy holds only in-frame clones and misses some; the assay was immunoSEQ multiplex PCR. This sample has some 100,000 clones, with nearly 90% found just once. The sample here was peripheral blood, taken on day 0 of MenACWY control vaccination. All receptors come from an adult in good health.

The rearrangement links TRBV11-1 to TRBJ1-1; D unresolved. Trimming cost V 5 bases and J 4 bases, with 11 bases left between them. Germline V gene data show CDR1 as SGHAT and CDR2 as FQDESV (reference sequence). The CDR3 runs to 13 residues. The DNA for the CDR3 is TGTGCCAGCAGCAAGATTGGCGGCACTGAAGCTTTCTTT. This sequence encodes CASSKIGGTEAFF.

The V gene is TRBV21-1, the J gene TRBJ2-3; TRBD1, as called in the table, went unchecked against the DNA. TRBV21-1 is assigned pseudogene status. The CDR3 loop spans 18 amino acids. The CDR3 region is CASSKIEGRTGFTDTQYF. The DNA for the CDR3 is TGTGCCAGCAGCAAAATCGAAGGCCGGACAGGGTTCACAGATACGCAGTATTTT.

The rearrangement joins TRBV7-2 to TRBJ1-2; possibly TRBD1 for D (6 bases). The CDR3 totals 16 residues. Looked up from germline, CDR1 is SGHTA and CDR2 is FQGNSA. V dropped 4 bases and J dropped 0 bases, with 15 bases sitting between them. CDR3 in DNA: TGTGCCAGCAGCTCCCACCAGGACAGCGCTAACTATGGCTACACCTTC. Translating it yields CASSSHQDSANYGYTF.

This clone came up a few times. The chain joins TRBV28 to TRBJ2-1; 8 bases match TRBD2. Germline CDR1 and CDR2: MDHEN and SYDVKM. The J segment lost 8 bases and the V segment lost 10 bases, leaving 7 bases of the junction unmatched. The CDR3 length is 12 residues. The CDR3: CATGTSSYEQFF. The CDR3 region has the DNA TGTGCCACCGGGACTAGTTCGTATGAGCAGTTCTTC.

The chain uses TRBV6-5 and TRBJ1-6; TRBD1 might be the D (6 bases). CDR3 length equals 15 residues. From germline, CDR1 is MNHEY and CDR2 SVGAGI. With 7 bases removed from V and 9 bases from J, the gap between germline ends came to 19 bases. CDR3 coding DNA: TGTGCCAGCATTCATTCACTGGAGGGGGGTTCACCCCTCCACTTT. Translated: CASIHSLEGGSPLHF.

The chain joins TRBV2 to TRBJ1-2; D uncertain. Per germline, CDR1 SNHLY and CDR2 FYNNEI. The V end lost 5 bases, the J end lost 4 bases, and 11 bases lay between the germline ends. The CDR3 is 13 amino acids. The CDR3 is CASSPQGPYGYTF. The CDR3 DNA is TGTGCCAGCAGTCCTCAAGGACCCTATGGCTACACCTTC.

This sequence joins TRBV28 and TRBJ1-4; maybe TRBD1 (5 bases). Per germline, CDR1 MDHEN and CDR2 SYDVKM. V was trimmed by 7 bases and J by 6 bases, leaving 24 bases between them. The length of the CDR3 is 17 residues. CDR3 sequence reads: CASTGYRDPWGYEKLFF. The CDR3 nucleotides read TGTGCCAGCACGGGATACCGGGACCCTTGGGGGTATGAAAAACTGTTTTTT.

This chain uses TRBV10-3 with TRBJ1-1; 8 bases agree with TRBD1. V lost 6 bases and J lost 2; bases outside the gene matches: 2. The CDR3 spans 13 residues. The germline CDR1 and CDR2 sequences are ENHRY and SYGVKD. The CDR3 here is CAIRGQGNTEAFF. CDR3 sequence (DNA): TGTGCCATCAGAGGACAGGGAAACACTGAAGCTTTCTTT.

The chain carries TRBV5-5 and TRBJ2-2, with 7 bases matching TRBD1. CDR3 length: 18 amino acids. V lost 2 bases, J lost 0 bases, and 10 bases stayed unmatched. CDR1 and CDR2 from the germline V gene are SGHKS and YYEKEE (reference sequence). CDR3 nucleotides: TGTGCCAGCAGCTTTACCCACTTACAGGGGCCGAACACCGGGGAGCTGTTTTTT. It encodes CASSFTHLQGPNTGELFF.

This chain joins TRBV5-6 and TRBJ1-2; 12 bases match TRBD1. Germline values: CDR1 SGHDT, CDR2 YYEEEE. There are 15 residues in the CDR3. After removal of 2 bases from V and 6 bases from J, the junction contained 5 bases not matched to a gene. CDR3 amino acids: CASSFTGTGGHGYTF. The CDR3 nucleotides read TGTGCCAGCAGCTTCACCGGGACAGGGGGCCATGGCTACACCTTC.

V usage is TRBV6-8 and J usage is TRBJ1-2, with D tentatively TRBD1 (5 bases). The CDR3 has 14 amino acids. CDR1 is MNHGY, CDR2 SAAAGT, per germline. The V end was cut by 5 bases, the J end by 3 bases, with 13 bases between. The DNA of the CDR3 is TGTGCCAGCAGTACGCGGACACCACACTATGGCTACACCTTC. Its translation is CASSTRTPHYGYTF.

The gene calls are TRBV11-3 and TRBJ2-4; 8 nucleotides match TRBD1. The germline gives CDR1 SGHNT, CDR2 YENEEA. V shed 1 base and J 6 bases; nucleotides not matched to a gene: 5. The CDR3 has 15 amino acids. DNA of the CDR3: TGTGCCAGCAGCTTAGGGCAGGGGGCGTCAAACATTCAGTACTTC. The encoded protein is CASSLGQGASNIQYF. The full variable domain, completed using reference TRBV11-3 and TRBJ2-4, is EAGVVQSPRYKIIEKKQPVAFWCNPISGHNTLYWYLQNLGQGPELLIRYENEEAVDDSQLPKDRFSAERLKGVDSTLKIQPAELGDSAVYLCASSLGQGASNIQYFGAGTRLSVL.

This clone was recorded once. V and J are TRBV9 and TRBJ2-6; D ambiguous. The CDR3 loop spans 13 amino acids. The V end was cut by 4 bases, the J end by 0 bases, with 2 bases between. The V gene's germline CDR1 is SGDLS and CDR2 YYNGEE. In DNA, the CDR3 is TGTGCCAGCAGCAGCTCTGGGGCCAACGTCCTGACTTTC. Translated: CASSSSGANVLTF.

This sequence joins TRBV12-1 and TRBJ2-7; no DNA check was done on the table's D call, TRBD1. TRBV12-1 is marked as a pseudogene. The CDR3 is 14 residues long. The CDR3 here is CASSLRDRGYEQYF. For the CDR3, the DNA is TGTGCCAGCAGCTTGCGGGACAGGGGATACGAGCAGTACTTC.

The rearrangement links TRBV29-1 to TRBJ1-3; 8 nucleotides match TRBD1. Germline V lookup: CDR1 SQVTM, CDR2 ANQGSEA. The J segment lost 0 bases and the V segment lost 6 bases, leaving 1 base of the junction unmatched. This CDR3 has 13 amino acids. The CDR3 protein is CSVGQDSGNTIYF. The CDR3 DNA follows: TGCAGCGTGGGACAGGACTCTGGAAACACCATATATTTT. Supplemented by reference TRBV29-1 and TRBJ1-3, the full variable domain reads SAVISQKPSRDICQRGTSLTIQCQVDSQVTMMFWYRQQPGQSLTLIATANQGSEATYESGFVIDKFPISRPNLTFSTLTVSNMSPEDSSIYLCSVGQDSGNTIYFGEGSWLTVV.

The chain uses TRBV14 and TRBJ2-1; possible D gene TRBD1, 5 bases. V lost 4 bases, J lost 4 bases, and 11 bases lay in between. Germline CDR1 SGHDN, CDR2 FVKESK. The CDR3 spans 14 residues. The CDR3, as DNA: TGTGCCAGCAGCCCATCAGGGATTTACAATGAGCAGTTCTTC. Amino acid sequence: CASSPSGIYNEQFF.

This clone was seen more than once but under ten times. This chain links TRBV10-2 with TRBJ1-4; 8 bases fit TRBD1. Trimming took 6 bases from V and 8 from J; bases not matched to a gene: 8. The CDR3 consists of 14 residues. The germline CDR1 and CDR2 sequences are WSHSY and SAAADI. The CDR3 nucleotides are TGCGCCAGCAGAAGATGGGACAGGCAAGAAAAACTGTTTTTT. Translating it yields CASRRWDRQEKLFF.

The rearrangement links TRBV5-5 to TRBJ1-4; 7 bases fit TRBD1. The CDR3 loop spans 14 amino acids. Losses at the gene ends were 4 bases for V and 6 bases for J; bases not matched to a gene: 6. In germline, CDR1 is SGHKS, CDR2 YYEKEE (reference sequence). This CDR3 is CASSPYRGDEKLFF. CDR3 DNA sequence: TGTGCCAGCAGCCCATACAGGGGCGATGAAAAACTGTTTTTT.

CDR3 nucleotide sequence: TGCGCCAGCAGCTTTCCGGGGCTAGGGCAGACCCAGTACTTC. Translated, it gives CASSFPGLGQTQYF. The rearrangement links TRBV5-1 to TRBJ2-5; tentatively, D is TRBD1 or TRBD2 (5 bases each). The V and J ends lost 2 bases and 6 bases respectively, with 14 bases between them. The CDR3 has 14 residues. The germline V gene has CDR1 SGHRS and CDR2 YFSETQ.

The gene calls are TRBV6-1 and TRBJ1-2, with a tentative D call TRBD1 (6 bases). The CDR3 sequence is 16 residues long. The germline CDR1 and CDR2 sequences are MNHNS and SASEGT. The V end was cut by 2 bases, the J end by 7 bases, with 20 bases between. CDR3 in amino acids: CASSELMRGRLSGYTF. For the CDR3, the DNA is TGTGCCAGCAGTGAACTCATGCGGGGGCGCTTGAGTGGCTACACCTTC.

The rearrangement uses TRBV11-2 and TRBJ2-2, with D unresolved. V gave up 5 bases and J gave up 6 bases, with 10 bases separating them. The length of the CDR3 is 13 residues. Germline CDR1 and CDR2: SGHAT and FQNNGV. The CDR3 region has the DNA TGTGCCAGCAGCCTTCCATCTTCCGGGGAGCTGTTTTTT. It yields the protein CASSLPSSGELFF. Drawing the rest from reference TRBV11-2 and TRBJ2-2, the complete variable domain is EAGVAQSPRYKIIEKRQSVAFWCNPISGHATLYWYQQILGQGPKLLIQFQNNGVVDDSQLPKDRFSAERLKGVDSTLKIQPAKLEDSAVYLCASSLPSSGELFFGEGSRLTVL.

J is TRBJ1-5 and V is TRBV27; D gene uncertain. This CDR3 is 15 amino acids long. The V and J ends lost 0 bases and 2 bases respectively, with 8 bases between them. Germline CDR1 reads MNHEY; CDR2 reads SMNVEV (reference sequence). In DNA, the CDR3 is TGTGCCAGCAGTTTATCGACCGAGGGCAATCAGCCCCAGCATTTT. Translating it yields CASSLSTEGNQPQHF.

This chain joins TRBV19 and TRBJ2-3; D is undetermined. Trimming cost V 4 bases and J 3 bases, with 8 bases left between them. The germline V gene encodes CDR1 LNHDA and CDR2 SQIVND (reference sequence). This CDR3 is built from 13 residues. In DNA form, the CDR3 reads TGTGCCAGTAGTAAAACTGCTACAGATACGCAGTATTTT. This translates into CASSKTATDTQYF. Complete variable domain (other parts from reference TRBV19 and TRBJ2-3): DGGITQSPKYLFRKEGQNVTLSCEQNLNHDAMYWYRQDPGQGLRLIYYSQIVNDFQKGDIAEGYSVSREKKESFPLTVTSAQKNPTAFYLCASSKTATDTQYFGPGTRLTVL.

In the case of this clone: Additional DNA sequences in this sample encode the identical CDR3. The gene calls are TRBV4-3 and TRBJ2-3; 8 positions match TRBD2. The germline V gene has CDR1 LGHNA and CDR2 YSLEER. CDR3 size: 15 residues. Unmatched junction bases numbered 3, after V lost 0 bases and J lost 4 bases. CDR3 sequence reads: CASSQDGRASDTQYF. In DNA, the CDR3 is TGCGCCAGCAGCCAAGACGGGAGGGCTTCAGATACGCAGTATTTT.

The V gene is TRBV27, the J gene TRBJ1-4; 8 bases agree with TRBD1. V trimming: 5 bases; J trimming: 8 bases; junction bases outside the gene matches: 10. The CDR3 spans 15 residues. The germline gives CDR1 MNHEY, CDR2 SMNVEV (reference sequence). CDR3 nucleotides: TGTGCCAGCAGTCCGCAGACAGGGGCGCGGGAAAAACTGTTTTTT. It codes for CASSPQTGAREKLFF.

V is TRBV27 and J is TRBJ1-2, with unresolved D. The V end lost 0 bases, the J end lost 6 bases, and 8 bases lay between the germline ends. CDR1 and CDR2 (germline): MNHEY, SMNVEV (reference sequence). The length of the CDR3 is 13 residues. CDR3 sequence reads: CASSLSAGNGYTF. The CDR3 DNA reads TGTGCCAGCAGTTTATCAGCTGGGAATGGCTACACCTTC.